This is a list of T cell receptor beta chains from one sample in a study of shared clonotypes between healthy human individuals. Only in-frame clones appear in the TCRdb table, and some are missing; sequencing was by immunoSEQ multiplex PCR. The sample contains roughly 720,000 clones, about 92% of which appear only once. Sample: memory CD8+ T cells from PBMCs. The receptors come from a man younger than 35 in good health. Some clones in this sample may be carry-over from other donors' samples. Both conserved end residues are part of each CDR3. Fields, in order: clone size, J gene, D gene, V gene, CDR3 protein, CDR3 DNA. A D gene is named only where the DNA matches it firmly. Clone size is not always given. Where it is, it says once, few, many or a class for expanded clones.

once | TRBJ2-7 | - | TRBV5-6 | CASSQGRSPYEQYF | TGTGCCAGCAGCCAAGGACGGAGCCCCTACGAGCAGTACTTC
- | TRBJ2-1 | TRBD1 | TRBV19 | CASSIWDRDDEQFF | TGTGCCAGTAGTATTTGGGACAGGGACGATGAGCAGTTCTTC
- | TRBJ1-1 | TRBD1 | TRBV6-6 | CASSYFQGDTEAFF | TGTGCCAGCAGTTACTTCCAGGGGGACACTGAAGCTTTCTTT
- | TRBJ2-1 | TRBD2 | TRBV27 | CASSSLSRGAYNEQFF | TGTGCCAGCAGTTCCCTTAGTCGGGGGGCCTACAATGAGCAGTTCTTC
- | TRBJ2-1 | - | TRBV7-9 | CASSSRVSADYNEQFF | TGTGCCAGCAGCTCAAGGGTGAGCGCAGACTACAATGAGCAGTTCTTC
- | TRBJ1-4 | - | TRBV19 | CASSIRLDPEKLFF | TGTGCCAGTAGTATCCGGCTGGACCCTGAAAAACTGTTTTTT
- | TRBJ2-1 | - | TRBV13 | CASSMTALGQVTGDEQFF | TGTGCCAGCAGCATGACTGCCCTGGGGCAGGTAACTGGGGATGAGCAGTTCTTC
- | TRBJ1-2 | - | TRBV2 | CASIGALNYGYTF | TGTGCCAGCATCGGCGCACTTAACTATGGCTACACCTTC
- | TRBJ1-1 | TRBD1 | TRBV27 | CASSRTGGGTEAFF | TGTGCCAGCAGTCGGACAGGGGGTGGCACTGAAGCTTTCTTT
- | TRBJ2-5 | TRBD2 | TRBV4-1 | CASRNVGGYLETQYF | TGCGCCAGCAGGAACGTGGGGGGGTACCTGGAGACCCAGTACTTC
- | TRBJ2-7 | TRBD2 | TRBV28 | CASSLRLAVTYEQYF | TGTGCCAGCAGTTTGCGACTAGCGGTTACCTACGAGCAGTACTTC
- | TRBJ1-1 | TRBD1 | TRBV7-8 | CASSHHPRTGTNTEAFF | TGTGCCAGCAGCCACCATCCAAGGACAGGAACTAACACTGAAGCTTTCTTT
once | TRBJ2-7 | - | TRBV5-1 | CASSGGFEQYF | TGCGCCAGCAGTGGGGGATTCGAGCAGTACTTC
once | TRBJ2-3 | TRBD2 | TRBV13 | CASSTASGSTDTQYF | TGTGCCAGCAGCACCGCTAGCGGTTCCACAGATACGCAGTATTTT
- | TRBJ2-7 | TRBD1 | TRBV29-1 | CSVEKMTGSPLAEQYF | TGCAGCGTTGAAAAAATGACAGGGTCCCCCCTCGCCGAGCAGTACTTC
- | TRBJ1-2 | TRBD1 | TRBV28 | CASSPGGAYGYTF | TGTGCCAGCAGTCCAGGGGGCGCCTATGGCTACACCTTC
- | TRBJ2-7 | - | TRBV6-5 | CASSYSLAYEQYF | TGTGCCAGCAGTTACTCCCTAGCCTACGAGCAGTACTTC
- | TRBJ1-5 | - | TRBV15 | CATSRDRGGSQPQHF | TGTGCCACCAGCAGAGATCGGGGGGGGTCACAGCCCCAGCATTTT
- | TRBJ2-1 | TRBD2 | TRBV28 | CASSSRLAGVSYNEQFF | TGTGCCAGCAGCTCGCGACTAGCGGGAGTGTCCTACAATGAGCAGTTCTTC
once | TRBJ2-7 | - | TRBV5-4 | CASSFAVGAPFWEQYF | TGTGCCAGCAGTTTTGCTGTCGGGGCCCCATTCTGGGAGCAGTACTTC
few | TRBJ2-1 | TRBD2 | TRBV7-7 | CASSSGTSGTMKQFF | TGTGCCAGCAGCTCTGGGACTAGCGGGACCATGAAGCAGTTCTTC
many | TRBJ2-3 | TRBD1 | TRBV5-6 | CASSLAGTGAADTQYF | TGTGCCAGCAGCTTGGCTGGTACAGGGGCGGCAGATACGCAGTATTTT
- | TRBJ2-7 | - | TRBV4-1 | CASSQDPGYTSYEQYF | TGCGCCAGCAGCCAAGATCCGGGCTACACCTCCTACGAGCAGTACTTC
- | TRBJ2-1 | - | TRBV27 | CASSLSQGYNEQFF | TGTGCCAGCAGTTTATCACAGGGATACAATGAGCAGTTCTTC
- | TRBJ2-3 | TRBD2 | TRBV4-2 | CASSHPGLAGTDTQYF | TGTGCCAGCAGCCATCCGGGACTAGCGGGCACAGATACGCAGTATTTT
- | TRBJ2-3 | TRBD1 | TRBV13 | CASSWTTGADTQYF | TGTGCCAGCAGCTGGACCACAGGGGCAGATACGCAGTATTTT
- | TRBJ2-7 | TRBD2 | TRBV9 | CASSVLASGSYEQYF | TGTGCCAGCAGCGTTTTGGCTAGCGGGAGCTACGAGCAGTACTTC
- | TRBJ2-3 | - | TRBV9 | CASRAAGTDTQYF | TGTGCCAGCAGGGCCGCCGGCACAGATACGCAGTATTTT
- | TRBJ2-1 | TRBD2 | TRBV9 | CASRPTSGSEVNEQFF | TGTGCCAGCCGACCGACTAGCGGGAGTGAAGTGAATGAGCAGTTCTTC
- | TRBJ2-2 | - | TRBV4-3 | CASSQEGLGGGPTGELFF | TGCGCCAGCAGCCAAGAGGGCCTTGGAGGGGGGCCAACCGGGGAGCTGTTTTTT
- | TRBJ2-2 | - | TRBV19 | CAVQTGLNTGELFF | TGTGCCGTACAGACAGGACTTAACACCGGGGAGCTGTTTTTT
- | TRBJ2-3 | TRBD2 | TRBV28 | CASSSYSGRAELSTDTQYF | TGTGCCAGCAGCTCCTATAGCGGGAGGGCCGAGTTGAGCACAGATACGCAGTATTTT
- | TRBJ2-5 | - | TRBV10-1 | CASSERETQYF | TGCGCCAGCAGTGAGAGAGAGACCCAGTACTTC
- | TRBJ2-7 | - | TRBV9 | CASSVSPLPYEQYF | TGTGCCAGCAGCGTATCCCCACTCCCCTACGAGCAGTACTTC
- | TRBJ2-1 | TRBD2 | TRBV27 | CASSPSGSYNEQFF | TGTGCCAGCAGTCCTAGCGGGTCCTACAATGAGCAGTTCTTC
- | TRBJ1-2 | - | TRBV7-8 | CASSLAAQDHYGYTF | TGTGCCAGCAGCTTAGCGGCACAGGACCACTATGGCTACACCTTC
- | TRBJ2-1 | TRBD1 | TRBV9 | CASSDRQGPYNEQFF | TGTGCCAGCAGCGACAGACAGGGCCCCTACAATGAGCAGTTCTTC
once | TRBJ2-2 | - | TRBV7-6 | CASSLGDWGNTGELFF | TGTGCCAGCAGCTTAGGGGACTGGGGGAACACCGGGGAGCTGTTTTTT
- | TRBJ2-7 | TRBD1 | TRBV29-1 | CSVELGTASYEQYF | TGCAGCGTTGAATTGGGGACAGCATCCTACGAGCAGTACTTC
- | TRBJ1-1 | - | TRBV27 | CASKRFQRTTEAFF | TGTGCCAGCAAAAGGTTTCAGAGGACCACTGAAGCTTTCTTT
- | TRBJ2-7 | TRBD2 | TRBV27 | CASSFDGTSIHEQYF | TGTGCCAGCAGTTTCGATGGGACTAGCATCCACGAGCAGTACTTC